One and the same sample provided the 14 T cell receptor beta chains below, sequenced in a study of shared clonotypes between healthy human individuals. Using immunoSEQ multiplex PCR, the repertoire was profiled, and TCRdb retains in-frame clones only, with some absent. Here the sample spans a few million clones, approximately 93% being singletons. The sequenced material came from naive CD4+ T cells from PBMCs. The subset here: CD45RA+ positively selected. Source of these receptors: a man aged 18 to 29 in good health. Some clones in this sample may be carry-over from other donors' samples.

V gene TRBV19 combines with J gene TRBJ2-5; 11 bases agree with TRBD2. Trimming took 1 base from V and 5 from J; bases not matched to a gene: 9. CDR1 and CDR2 from the germline V gene are LNHDA and SQIVND (reference sequence). CDR3 length: 17 residues. CDR3 nucleotide sequence: TGTGCCAGTAGTATAGGTCCGGGACTAGCGGACGAGGAGACCCAGTACTTC. Encoded protein: CASSIGPGLADEETQYF.

This chain joins TRBV5-1 and TRBJ1-3; D is ambiguous. The V end lost 3 bases, the J end lost 3 bases, and 10 bases lay between the germline ends. Germline CDR1 and CDR2: SGHRS and YFSETQ. This CDR3 is 14 amino acids long. The CDR3: CASSYGRNGNTIYF. CDR3 in DNA: TGCGCCAGCAGCTATGGACGGAATGGAAACACCATATATTTT.

The genes are TRBV18 and TRBJ2-2; D might be TRBD1 (6 bases). V dropped 4 bases and J dropped 3 bases, with 12 bases sitting between them. The CDR3 length is 15 residues. The germline V gene encodes CDR1 KGHSH and CDR2 LQKENI. CDR3 in amino acids: CASSRLTGYTGELFF. In DNA form, the CDR3 reads TGTGCCAGCTCACGACTGACAGGTTACACCGGGGAGCTGTTTTTT.

The chain recombines TRBV5-4 with TRBJ1-1; D possibly corresponds to TRBD1 (5 bases). Trimming took 0 bases from V and 4 from J, leaving 16 bases between them. In germline, CDR1 is SGHNT, CDR2 YYREEE (reference sequence). The CDR3 is 16 amino acids. The CDR3, as DNA: TGTGCCAGCAGCTTGGCCTCGGCGGGGCCGGTCACTGAAGCTTTCTTT. This sequence encodes CASSLASAGPVTEAFF.

The V gene is TRBV27, the J gene TRBJ1-2; tentative D call: TRBD1 (6 bases). Per the germline V gene, CDR1 is MNHEY and CDR2 is SMNVEV (reference sequence). The CDR3 consists of 13 residues. V dropped 6 bases and J dropped 7 bases, with 15 bases sitting between them. The CDR3 spells CASRSGGAGGYTF. The CDR3 DNA follows: TGTGCCAGCAGGTCCGGGGGGGCTGGTGGCTACACCTTC.

This chain connects TRBV4-2 to TRBJ2-7; D gene uncertain. The CDR3 covers 15 residues. CDR1 is LGHNA, CDR2 YNFKEQ, per germline. V lost 1 base and J lost 0, with 10 bases in between. The CDR3 spells CASSQGPDFSYEQYF. CDR3 sequence (DNA): TGTGCCAGCAGCCAAGGCCCCGACTTCTCCTACGAGCAGTACTTC.

This clone has just one count. Other DNA sequences within the sample encode an identical CDR3. The genes are TRBV5-1 and TRBJ1-1, with a possible D match to TRBD1 (6 bases). The CDR3 spans 14 residues. Germline CDR1 is SGHRS and CDR2 is YFSETQ. V was clipped by 3 bases and J by 2 bases, with 11 bases between them. The CDR3 reads CASSSGQPNTEAFF. The CDR3 region has the DNA TGCGCCAGCAGCTCCGGACAGCCCAACACTGAAGCTTTCTTT.

Points on this clone: Additional DNA sequences in this sample encode the identical CDR3. The V call is TRBV12-5, the J call TRBJ2-5; no clear D. V was clipped by 3 bases and J by 5 bases, with 7 bases between them. The CDR3 is 12 residues long. Germline V CDR1 and CDR2: LGHNT, FRNRAP. This CDR3 reads CASGFYGETQYF. The CDR3 DNA is TGTGCTAGTGGTTTCTATGGGGAGACCCAGTACTTC.

The chain recombines TRBV28 with TRBJ2-1; TRBD1 matches 7 bases. In germline, CDR1 is MDHEN, CDR2 SYDVKM. This CDR3 has 14 residues. V lost 1 base and J lost 4; bases outside the gene matches: 1. In DNA form, the CDR3 reads TGTGCCAGCAGTTTATCGGGACAGTACAATGAGCAGTTCTTC. Protein sequence: CASSLSGQYNEQFF.

A remark on this clone: This CDR3 is also generated by other DNA sequences in the sample. The CDR3 protein is CASSISGEKLFF. CDR3 DNA: TGTGCCAGTAGTATATCGGGGGAAAAACTGTTTTTT. The J gene is TRBJ1-4, the V gene TRBV19; D not resolved. This CDR3 has 12 amino acids. The V end lost 2 bases, the J end lost 8 bases, and 6 bases lay between the germline ends. CDR1 and CDR2 (germline): LNHDA, SQIVND (reference sequence).

The J gene is TRBJ1-1, the V gene TRBV7-2, with D uncertain. Germline V gene sequence: CDR1 SGHTA, CDR2 FQGNSA. V was pared by 4 bases and J by 4 bases, with 16 bases between. The CDR3 contains 15 residues. The CDR3 DNA reads as TGTGCCAGCAGCTACCACTCGGGCCGTGGCACTGAAGCTTTCTTT. This sequence encodes CASSYHSGRGTEAFF.

CDR3 sequence (DNA): TGTGCCAGCAGCCCCGCGGGGGGGACCGGGGAGCTGTTTTTT. It specifies CASSPAGGTGELFF. This chain links TRBV7-6 with TRBJ2-2; 9 nucleotides match TRBD2. The trim removed 5 bases at V and 5 bases at J, leaving 3 bases unmatched. This CDR3 is built from 14 residues. Germline CDR1 and CDR2: SGHVS and FNYEAQ.

J is TRBJ2-1 and V is TRBV5-1; 12 bases agree with TRBD1. The CDR3 is 16 residues long. Germline CDR1 reads SGHRS; CDR2 reads YFSETQ. V dropped 3 bases and J dropped 7; count of bases not matched to a gene: 8. CDR3: CASSSQPGQGANEQFF. The CDR3 DNA follows: TGCGCCAGCAGCTCGCAACCGGGACAGGGGGCGAATGAGCAGTTCTTC.

The chain couples TRBV28 to TRBJ2-7; the D gene is possibly TRBD2 (5 bases). Germline-derived CDR1 and CDR2 are MDHEN and SYDVKM. V gave up 3 bases and J gave up 9 bases, with 18 bases separating them. This CDR3 spans 14 amino acids. CDR3 sequence (DNA): TGTGCCAGCAGTTTCCCCCGCAGGAGCGGAAGGCAGTACTTC. This translates into CASSFPRRSGRQYF.